This T cell receptor beta chain was captured in a study of blood T cell repertoires in COVID-19. The repertoire was sequenced with immunoSEQ multiplex PCR; TCRdb's copy has only in-frame clones and lacks some. The sample has roughly 200,000 clones, about 90% seen once; the top ten hold 1.5% to 2%. Germline V gene lookup returns CDR1 SGHDT and CDR2 YYEEEE. V gave up 4 bases and J gave up 5 bases; unmatched junction bases: 5. The length of the CDR3 is 13 residues. The J gene is TRBJ2-7, the V gene TRBV5-6; 8 bases fit TRBD1. The source material was peripheral blood. The origin of this receptor is a young man with active or convalescent COVID-19. The CDR3 DNA sequence: TGTGCCAGCAGCAGGGGACAGGTCCACGAGCAGTACTTC. Its translation: CASSRGQVHEQYF.